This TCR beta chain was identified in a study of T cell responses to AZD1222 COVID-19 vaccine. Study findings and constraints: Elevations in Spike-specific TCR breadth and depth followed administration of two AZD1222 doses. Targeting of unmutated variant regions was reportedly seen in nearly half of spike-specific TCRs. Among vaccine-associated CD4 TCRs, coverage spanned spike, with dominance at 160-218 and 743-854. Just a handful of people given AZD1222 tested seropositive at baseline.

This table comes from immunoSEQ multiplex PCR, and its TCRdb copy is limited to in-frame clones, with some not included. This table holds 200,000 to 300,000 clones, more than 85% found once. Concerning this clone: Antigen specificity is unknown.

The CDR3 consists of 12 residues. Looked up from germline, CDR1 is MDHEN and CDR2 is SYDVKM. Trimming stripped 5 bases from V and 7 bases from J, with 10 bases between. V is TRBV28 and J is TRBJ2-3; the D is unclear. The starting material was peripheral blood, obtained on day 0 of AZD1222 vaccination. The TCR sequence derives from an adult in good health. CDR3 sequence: CASSSTPYTQYF. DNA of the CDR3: TGTGCCAGCAGTAGCACCCCTTATACGCAGTATTTT. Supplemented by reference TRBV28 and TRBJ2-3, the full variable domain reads DVKVTQSSRYLVKRTGEKVFLECVQDMDHENMFWYRQDPGLGLRLIYFSYDVKMKEKGDIPEGYSVSREKKERFSLILESASTNQTSMYLCASSSTPYTQYFGPGTRLTVL.